This entry lists 16 T cell receptor beta chains sequenced from one sample in a study of beta chain features in type 1 diabetes. The antigens of these receptors remain unknown. The study, taken as a whole, reports: The study found moderately but significantly shorter TCRB CDR3s in all four CD4+ subsets of Type 1 diabetes patients.

The sequenced template was cDNA made from the entire isolated RNA. Assay: immunoSEQ multiplex PCR; the TCRdb copy retains only in-frame clones and omits some. The sample lists 500,000 to 800,000 clones; 9.5% to 15% were seen once. The sequenced material came from naive CD4+ T cells from blood. Every receptor here comes from a man aged 25-45 years with type 1 diabetes.

This clone has only a few counts. The chain recombines TRBV7-3 with TRBJ2-1; 10 bases fit TRBD2. The CDR3 has 16 residues. CDR1 SGHTA and CDR2 FQGTGA come from the germline V gene. The J segment lost 9 bases and the V segment lost 5 bases, leaving 13 bases of the junction unmatched. In DNA, the CDR3 is TGTGCCAGCAGCGCCCGACCCAGCGGGGGGGCGAGTGAGCAGTTCTTC. Its protein product is CASSARPSGGASEQFF.

This clone was detected a few times. In nucleotides, the CDR3 is TGTGCCAGCAGTTACTCGAGTAACATGAACACTGAAGCTTTCTTT. Protein product: CASSYSSNMNTEAFF. The rearrangement links TRBV6-5 to TRBJ1-1; no clear D gene. V lost 0 bases, J lost 0 bases, and 8 bases lay in between. The germline CDR1 and CDR2 sequences are MNHEY and SVGAGI. The CDR3 consists of 15 residues.

J is TRBJ2-6 and V is TRBV7-6; D call uncertain. The CDR3 consists of 15 residues. V dropped 2 bases and J dropped 7 bases, with 12 bases sitting between them. Germline V gene lookup returns CDR1 SGHVS and CDR2 FNYEAQ. The CDR3: CASSLRPSDANVLTF. For the CDR3, the DNA is TGTGCCAGCAGCTTACGTCCGTCCGACGCCAACGTCCTGACTTTC.

This sequence joins TRBV5-1 and TRBJ2-7, with D possibly being TRBD1 (5 bases). The CDR3 is made up of 13 amino acids. Germline-derived CDR1 and CDR2 are SGHRS and YFSETQ. Trimming pared 3 bases from V and 6 bases from J, leaving 13 bases between. CDR3 region: CASSYPTGSEQYF. The CDR3 DNA is TGCGCCAGCAGCTACCCAACAGGCTCCGAGCAGTACTTC.

This clone was counted between two and nine times. The genes are TRBV29-1 and TRBJ2-7; unclear D gene. Trimming took 6 bases from V and 3 from J, leaving 12 bases between them. In germline, CDR1 is SQVTM, CDR2 ANQGSEA. This CDR3 is built from 12 residues. The DNA of the CDR3 is TGCAGCGTCGCCAGAAACGGCTACGAGCAGTACTTC. Translating gives CSVARNGYEQYF.

This clone was seen more than once but under ten times. The chain recombines TRBV29-1 with TRBJ1-2; TRBD1 aligns across 7 bases. The CDR3 is 15 amino acids. The junction had 6 bases not matched to a gene; V was cut back by 1 base and J by 1 base. Germline lookup yields CDR1 SQVTM and CDR2 ANQGSEA. This CDR3 is CSVEGGTASNYGYTF. CDR3 bases: TGCAGCGTTGAAGGGGGGACAGCGAGTAACTATGGCTACACCTTC.

This chain joins TRBV9 and TRBJ2-3; D unclear. The germline V gene has CDR1 SGDLS and CDR2 YYNGEE. V was shortened by 5 bases and J by 0 bases, with 16 bases between the two germline ends. The CDR3 covers 16 residues. The CDR3 reads CASSPREAVSTDTQYF. The CDR3 region has the DNA TGTGCCAGCAGTCCCCGCGAGGCGGTGAGCACAGATACGCAGTATTTT.

V usage is TRBV4-1 and J usage is TRBJ1-2; no definite D call. The CDR3 has 14 amino acids. The V gene lost 1 base and the J gene lost 4 bases, with 10 bases spanning the gap. Germline V lookup: CDR1 MGHRA, CDR2 YSYEKL. The CDR3 nucleotides are TGCGCCAGCAGCCAAGGGAGTAACAGCTATGGCTACACCTTC. This codes for CASSQGSNSYGYTF.

This clone was counted only a few times. V and J are TRBV21-1 and TRBJ1-6; the table's D gene call, TRBD1, was not cross checked with the DNA. TRBV21-1 is a recognized pseudogene. The CDR3 totals 16 residues. The CDR3 DNA sequence: TGTGCCAGCAGCAAAGCCCTATACAGGGTAGAATCACCCCTCCACTTT. Its translation: CASSKALYRVESPLHF.

Turning to this clone: This same CDR3 is encoded by further DNA sequences in the sample. The chain joins TRBV9 to TRBJ1-2, with 9 bases matching TRBD1. The length of the CDR3 is 14 residues. Unmatched junction bases numbered 0, after V lost 1 base and J lost 2 bases. Looked up from germline, CDR1 is SGDLS and CDR2 is YYNGEE. In nucleotides, the CDR3 is TGTGCCAGCAGCGTAACAGGGGGCAACTATGGCTACACCTTC. This codes for CASSVTGGNYGYTF.

The chain carries TRBV7-9 and TRBJ2-3; the match to TRBD2 covers 7 bases. This CDR3 spans 16 amino acids. Germline-derived CDR1 and CDR2 are SEHNR and FQNEAQ (reference sequence). V lost 5 bases, J lost 6 bases, and 14 bases stayed unmatched. The CDR3 sequence: CASSQEGGIRFDTQYF. The DNA of the CDR3 is TGTGCCAGCAGCCAAGAGGGAGGGATAAGATTCGATACGCAGTATTTT.

This clone turned up a few times. J is TRBJ2-5 and V is TRBV19; unclear D gene. The CDR3 totals 13 residues. V was cut by 5 bases and J by 5 bases, with 12 bases left in between. The germline V gene encodes CDR1 LNHDA and CDR2 SQIVND (reference sequence). The CDR3 region is CASSREPVETQYF. CDR3 coding DNA: TGTGCCAGTAGTCGAGAACCGGTGGAGACCCAGTACTTC.

V is TRBV11-2 and J is TRBJ2-1; no firm D call. The V end lost 0 bases, the J end lost 6 bases, and 6 bases lay between the germline ends. The CDR3 is 13 amino acids. Germline V gives CDR1 SGHAT, CDR2 FQNNGV. This CDR3 is CASSLDRFNEQFF. CDR3 nucleotides: TGTGCCAGCAGCTTAGATCGCTTCAATGAGCAGTTCTTC.

The chain carries TRBV28 and TRBJ1-5; TRBD1 might be the D (6 bases). Germline CDR1 reads MDHEN; CDR2 reads SYDVKM. CDR3 length: 14 residues. Trimming took off 6 bases at V and 2 bases at J, with 11 bases between the two ends. The CDR3 loop reads CASSQGSGNQPQHF. CDR3 sequence (DNA): TGTGCCAGCAGCCAGGGGTCTGGCAATCAGCCCCAGCATTTT.

This clone was seen more than once but under ten times. This rearrangement joins TRBV7-3 to TRBJ2-1; the D gene is possibly TRBD2 (5 bases). CDR3 length: 15 residues. Looked up from germline, CDR1 is SGHTA and CDR2 is FQGTGA. The germline V and J ends were trimmed by 0 bases and 6 bases, with 12 bases remaining between them. This CDR3 reads CASSLTWTDGNEQFF. The CDR3, as DNA: TGTGCCAGCAGCTTAACCTGGACTGACGGCAATGAGCAGTTCTTC.

On this clone itself: Other nucleotide sequences from this sample produce the same CDR3. The V and J genes are TRBV7-2 and TRBJ2-7; unclear D gene. Germline V gene sequence: CDR1 SGHTA, CDR2 FQGNSA. This CDR3 is built from 11 residues. The V gene lost 5 bases and the J gene lost 3 bases, with 5 bases spanning the gap. The CDR3 region has the DNA TGTGCCAGCAGCCCCAGCTACGAGCAGTACTTC. Amino acid sequence: CASSPSYEQYF.